These 32 T cell receptor beta chains were all obtained from the same sample, sequenced in a study of diagnostic markers for celiac disease. TCRdb re-called the reads and gives one entry per CDR3 protein, without DNA. This listing includes more than 350 distinct CDR3 sequences. Sequencing was done on a sample of either unsorted cells or a sorted T cell fraction (not recorded which). The receptors come from a human donor. This table probably holds off-target reads from a library built for another chain.

The CDR3 sequence: CASSPEPGLDEQYF. This chain joins TRBV27 and TRBJ2-7; TCRdb gives TRBD2 as the D gene, but with no DNA this cannot be confirmed. The CDR3 contains 14 residues. Germline loops: CDR1 MNHEY, CDR2 SMNVEV (reference sequence).

Measured by frequency, this clonotype is medium-sized. V is TRBV6-5 and J is TRBJ1-2; the TRBD1 assignment by TCRdb is unverifiable without DNA. The CDR3 loop spans 14 amino acids. CDR1 and CDR2 from the germline V gene are MNHEY and SVGAGI. CDR3 protein: CASRRGQGNYGYTF.

The chain links TRBV20-1 to TRBJ2-1; the TCRdb D gene call, TRBD2, has no DNA to confirm it. In germline, CDR1 is DFQATT, CDR2 SNEGSKA (reference sequence). CDR3 length: 14 residues. The CDR3 protein is CSARGTRLAGEQFF.

V gene TRBV27 combines with J gene TRBJ1-5; the D call from TCRdb, TRBD1, cannot be confirmed without DNA. In germline, CDR1 is MNHEY, CDR2 SMNVEV (reference sequence). The CDR3 consists of 12 residues. CDR3 amino acids: CASSPNGGPQHF.

The rearrangement links TRBV6-6 to TRBJ2-4; lacking DNA, the TRBD2 call made by TCRdb goes unchecked. The germline gives CDR1 MNHNY, CDR2 SVGAGI (reference sequence). CDR3 length: 14 amino acids. The CDR3 reads CASRPEGAKNIQYF.

This rearrangement joins TRBV5-1 to TRBJ1-5; the D gene TCRdb calls, TRBD1, cannot be checked with no DNA. The CDR3 has 14 amino acids. Germline loops: CDR1 SGHRS, CDR2 YFSETQ. CDR3 sequence reads: CASSLGDRGQPQHF.

The chain employs TRBV19 and TRBJ2-5; the D gene TCRdb calls, TRBD1, cannot be checked with no DNA. The CDR3 extends over 13 amino acids. Germline CDR1 reads LNHDA; CDR2 reads SQIVND (reference sequence). This CDR3 reads CASGSTVQETQYF.

This clonotype is classed as large by frequency. The chain employs TRBV6-6 and TRBJ1-4; the TCRdb call, TRBD1, lacks DNA for checking. The CDR3 length is 14 residues. Germline V gives CDR1 MNHNY, CDR2 SVGAGI (reference sequence). CDR3 region: CASTGQGNREKLFF.

By frequency, this clonotype registers large. The chain carries TRBV19 and TRBJ1-1; TCRdb lists TRBD1, though no DNA is available to test this call. The CDR3 runs 16 residues. Germline V gene sequence: CDR1 LNHDA, CDR2 SQIVND (reference sequence). The CDR3 loop is CASSPGGGYMNTEAFF.

By frequency, this clonotype is medium-sized. The rearrangement uses TRBV25-1 and TRBJ2-7; TCRdb selects TRBD2, and the lack of DNA leaves this call unchecked. CDR1 and CDR2 from the germline V gene are MGHDK and SYGVNS. The CDR3 has 13 residues. CDR3 region: CASSAKGLYEQYF.

According to its frequency, this clonotype is medium-sized (0.01 to 0.1%). The chain combines TRBV15 with TRBJ2-1; TCRdb's assignment of TRBD1 cannot be checked, as there is no DNA. Germline CDR1 LNHNV, CDR2 YYDKDF (reference sequence). The CDR3 consists of 16 residues. The chain's CDR3 is CATRNDMGNVYNEQFF.

This clonotype is called hyperexpanded (1% or more) based on its frequency. The V and J genes are TRBV12-3 or TRBV12-4 and TRBJ1-2; TCRdb's D call of TRBD1 is untestable without DNA. The CDR3 has 14 residues. Here the CDR3 reads CASSYRGRINGYTF.

This CDR3 is CASSLAGVSYEQYF. The chain employs TRBV14 and TRBJ2-7; TCRdb indicates TRBD2, and absent DNA this call remains unverified. Germline loops: CDR1 SGHDN, CDR2 FVKESK. CDR3 size: 14 residues. The whole variable domain, filled in from reference TRBV14 and TRBJ2-7, reads EAGVTQFPSHSVIEKGQTVTLRCDPISGHDNLYWYRRVMGKEIKFLLHFVKESKQDESGMPNNRFLAERTGGTYSTLKVQPAELEDSGVYFCASSLAGVSYEQYFGPGTRLTVT.

The chain uses TRBV15 and TRBJ2-5. This CDR3 contains 15 residues. CDR1 LNHNV and CDR2 YYDKDF come from the germline V gene (reference sequence). This CDR3 reads CATSREQLFQETQYF.

V is TRBV7-2 and J is TRBJ2-2; lacking DNA, the TRBD2 call made by TCRdb goes unchecked. The CDR3 consists of 18 residues. Germline CDR1 is SGHTA and CDR2 is FQGNSA. The CDR3 protein is CASSLEGLAVANTGELFF.

The V gene is TRBV5-4, the J gene TRBJ2-3; the D call of TRBD2 rests on TCRdb alone, since no DNA is present to check it. Germline CDR1 and CDR2: SGHNT and YYREEE (reference sequence). The length of the CDR3 is 16 residues. CDR3 sequence reads: CASSVGGAPPPDTQYF. Complete variable domain (other parts from reference TRBV5-4 and TRBJ2-3): ETGVTQSPTHLIKTRGQQVTLRCSSQSGHNTVSWYQQALGQGPQFIFQYYREEENGRGNFPPRFSGLQFPNYSSELNVNALELDDSALYLCASSVGGAPPPDTQYFGPGTRLTVL.

The V gene is TRBV29-1, the J gene TRBJ2-7; TCRdb's D call of TRBD2 is untestable without DNA. CDR1 and CDR2 from the germline V gene are SQVTM and ANQGSEA. The CDR3 consists of 14 residues. The CDR3 is CSVVRAGVGYEQYF.

The J gene is TRBJ2-5, the V gene TRBV27; as DNA is missing, the TRBD1 call by TCRdb cannot be tested. This CDR3 comprises 13 residues. CDR1 and CDR2 (germline): MNHEY, SMNVEV (reference sequence). CDR3 amino acids: CAIRGLHQETQYF.

According to its frequency, this clonotype is medium-sized (0.01 to 0.1%). The chain uses TRBV6-5 and TRBJ1-1. This CDR3 region has 14 residues. The germline CDR1 and CDR2 sequences are MNHEY and SVGAGI. CDR3 amino acids: CASSPPVDPTEAFF.

The CDR3 sequence: CAWRALAKNIQYF. The J gene is TRBJ2-4, the V gene TRBV30. The CDR3 spans 13 residues. CDR1 is GTSNPN, CDR2 SVGIG, per germline (reference sequence).

The chain carries TRBV28 and TRBJ1-4. Germline-derived CDR1 and CDR2 are MDHEN and SYDVKM. The length of the CDR3 is 16 residues. The CDR3 is CASSDHGRGEREKLFF.

By frequency, this clonotype is large. The CDR3 is CASSYALGRGVYTGELFF. The chain joins TRBV6-5 to TRBJ2-2; TCRdb reports TRBD2, a call that lacks DNA to check it against. The CDR3 is 18 residues long. CDR1 and CDR2 from the germline V gene are MNHEY and SVGAGI.

The rearrangement uses TRBV5-6 and TRBJ1-1; TCRdb picks TRBD1, but there is no DNA to check that call. This CDR3 contains 17 residues. From germline, CDR1 is SGHDT and CDR2 YYEEEE. CDR3 loop: CASSFVGTGILLGEAFF.

The rearrangement links TRBV3-1 to TRBJ2-1; the D call of TRBD2 rests on TCRdb alone, since no DNA is present to check it. The CDR3 covers 16 residues. The germline V gene has CDR1 LGHDT and CDR2 YNNKEL (reference sequence). CDR3: CASSQGAGNVHNEQFF.

This clonotype is classed as medium-sized by frequency. The V and J genes are TRBV20-1 and TRBJ2-1. Germline V lookup: CDR1 DFQATT, CDR2 SNEGSKA (reference sequence). The CDR3 is made up of 15 amino acids. CDR3 residues: CSARDLTRSYNEQFF.

By frequency, this clonotype registers medium-sized. The V call is TRBV9, the J call TRBJ1-3; the TCRdb call, TRBD1, lacks DNA for checking. The CDR3 covers 16 residues. Germline CDR1 and CDR2: SGDLS and YYNGEE. The CDR3 spells CASSVEGTGGGNTIYF.

This clonotype is classed as large by frequency. The genes are TRBV4-3 and TRBJ1-2; the TCRdb D gene call, TRBD1, has no DNA to confirm it. The CDR3 sequence is 17 residues long. The germline V gene encodes CDR1 LGHNA and CDR2 YSLEER. This chain's CDR3 is CASSQERIDRGQHGYTF.

This clonotype is identified as medium-sized from frequency. This CDR3 reads CASSLAGQGASTEAFF. This chain connects TRBV7-8 to TRBJ1-1; TCRdb's D call, TRBD1, is unchecked because there is no DNA. There are 16 residues in the CDR3. Germline CDR1 SGHVS, CDR2 FQNEAQ.

Measured by frequency, this clonotype is medium-sized. The rearrangement links TRBV28 to TRBJ1-1; the D call from TCRdb, TRBD1, cannot be confirmed without DNA. The germline gives CDR1 MDHEN, CDR2 SYDVKM. The CDR3 has 14 amino acids. The CDR3 here is CASSLTGRHTEAFF.

In terms of frequency, this clonotype is large. The V gene is TRBV4-3, the J gene TRBJ1-1; TCRdb reports TRBD1, a call that lacks DNA to check it against. The CDR3 is made up of 17 amino acids. Germline V gene sequence: CDR1 LGHNA, CDR2 YSLEER. The CDR3 sequence: CASSQDPWETANTEAFF.

This clonotype is called medium-sized based on its frequency. The chain carries TRBV27 and TRBJ2-1; TCRdb returns TRBD1, unconfirmable since there is no DNA. CDR3 length: 17 residues. CDR1 and CDR2 from the germline V gene are MNHEY and SMNVEV (reference sequence). The CDR3 sequence is CASSFTNTGFSYNEQFF.

By frequency, this clonotype is medium-sized. The chain couples TRBV5-1 to TRBJ1-1; TCRdb's D call of TRBD1 is untestable without DNA. Germline V CDR1 and CDR2: SGHRS, YFSETQ. There are 14 residues in the CDR3. CDR3 loop: CASNRDRMTSEAFF. Drawing the rest from reference TRBV5-1 and TRBJ1-1, the complete variable domain is KAGVTQTPRYLIKTRGQQVTLSCSPISGHRSVSWYQQTPGQGLQFLFEYFSETQRNKGNFPGRFSGRQFSNSRSEMNVSTLELGDSALYLCASNRDRMTSEAFFGQGTRLTVV.